This record concerns one T cell receptor beta chain sequence. This table comes from immunoSEQ multiplex PCR, and its TCRdb copy is limited to in-frame clones, with some not included. Among about 40,000 clones listed, roughly 88% were seen once. This record comes from a study of T cell changes during pregnancy in multiple sclerosis. With V trimmed by 4 bases and J by 2 bases, 2 bases remained unmatched. In germline, CDR1 is SGHDN, CDR2 FVKESK. This CDR3 has 13 residues. The starting material was peripheral blood, obtained in the second trimester of pregnancy. The chain employs TRBV14 and TRBJ2-7, with 7 bases identical to TRBD1. This clonotype was obtained from a female donor in good health, enrolled as a control in a pregnancy study. The CDR3 sequence is CASSRDSPYEQYF. CDR3 DNA: TGTGCCAGCAGCCGGGACAGTCCCTACGAGCAGTACTTC.